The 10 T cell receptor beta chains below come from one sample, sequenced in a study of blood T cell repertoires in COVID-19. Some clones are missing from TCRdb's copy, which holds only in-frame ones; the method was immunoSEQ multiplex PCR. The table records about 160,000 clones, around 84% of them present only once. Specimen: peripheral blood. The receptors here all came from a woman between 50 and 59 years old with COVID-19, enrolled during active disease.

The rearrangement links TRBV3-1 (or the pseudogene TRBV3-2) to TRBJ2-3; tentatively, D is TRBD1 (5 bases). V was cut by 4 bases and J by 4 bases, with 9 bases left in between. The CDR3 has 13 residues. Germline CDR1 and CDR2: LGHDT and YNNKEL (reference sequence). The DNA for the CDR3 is TGTGCCAGCAGCCCTATGGGGCCAGATACGCAGTATTTT. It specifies CASSPMGPDTQYF.

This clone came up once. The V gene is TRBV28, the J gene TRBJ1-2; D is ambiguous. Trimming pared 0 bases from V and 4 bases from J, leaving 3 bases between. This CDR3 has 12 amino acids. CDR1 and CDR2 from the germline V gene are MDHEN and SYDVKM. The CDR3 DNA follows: TGTGCCAGCAGTTTATGGAGCTATGGCTACACCTTC. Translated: CASSLWSYGYTF.

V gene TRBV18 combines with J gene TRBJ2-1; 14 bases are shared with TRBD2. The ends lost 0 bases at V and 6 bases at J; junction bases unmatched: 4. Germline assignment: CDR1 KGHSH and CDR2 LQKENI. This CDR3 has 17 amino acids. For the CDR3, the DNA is TGTGCCAGCTCACCACCGACTAGCGGGGGGGCCGTCAATGAGCAGTTCTTC. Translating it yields CASSPPTSGGAVNEQFF.

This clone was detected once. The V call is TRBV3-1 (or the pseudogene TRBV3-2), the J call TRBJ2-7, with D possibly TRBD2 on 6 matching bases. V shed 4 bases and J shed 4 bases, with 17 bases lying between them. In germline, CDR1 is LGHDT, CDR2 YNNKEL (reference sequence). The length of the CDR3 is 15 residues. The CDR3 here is CASSRSGGLGYEQYF. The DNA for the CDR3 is TGTGCCAGCAGCCGAAGCGGAGGGCTTGGGTACGAGCAGTACTTC.

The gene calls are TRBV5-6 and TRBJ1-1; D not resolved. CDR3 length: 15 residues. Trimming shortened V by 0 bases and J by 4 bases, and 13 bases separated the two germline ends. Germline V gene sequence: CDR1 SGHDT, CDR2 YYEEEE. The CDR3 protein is CASSLVEVLVTEAFF. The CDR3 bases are TGTGCCAGCAGCTTGGTGGAGGTTTTGGTCACTGAAGCTTTCTTT.

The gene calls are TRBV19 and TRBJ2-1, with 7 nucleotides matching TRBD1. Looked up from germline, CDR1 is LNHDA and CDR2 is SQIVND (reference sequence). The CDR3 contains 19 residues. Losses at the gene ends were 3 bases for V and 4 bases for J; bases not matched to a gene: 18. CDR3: CASSMFRQGRGSGYNEQFF. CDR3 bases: TGTGCCAGTAGTATGTTCCGACAGGGACGTGGGTCGGGGTACAATGAGCAGTTCTTC.

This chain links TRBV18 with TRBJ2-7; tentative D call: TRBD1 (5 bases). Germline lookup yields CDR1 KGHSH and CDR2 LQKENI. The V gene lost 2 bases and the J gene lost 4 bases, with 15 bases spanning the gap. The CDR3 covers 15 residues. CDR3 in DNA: TGTGCCAGCTCACCAATTTCAGGGCAATCGTACGAGCAGTACTTC. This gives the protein CASSPISGQSYEQYF. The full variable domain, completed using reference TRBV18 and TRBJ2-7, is NAGVMQNPRHLVRRRGQEARLRCSPMKGHSHVYWYRQLPEEGLKFMVYLQKENIIDESGMPKERFSAEFPKEGPSILRIQQVVRGDSAAYFCASSPISGQSYEQYFGPGTRLTVT.

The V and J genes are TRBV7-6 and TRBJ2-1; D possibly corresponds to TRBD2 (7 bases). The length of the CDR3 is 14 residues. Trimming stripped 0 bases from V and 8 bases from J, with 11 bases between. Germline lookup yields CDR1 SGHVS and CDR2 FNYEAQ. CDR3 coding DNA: TGTGCCAGCAGCTTAGCGGGGGGGCCTTATGAGCAGTTCTTC. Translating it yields CASSLAGGPYEQFF. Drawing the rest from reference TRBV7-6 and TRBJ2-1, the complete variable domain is GAGVSQSPRYKVTKRGQDVALRCDPISGHVSLYWYRQALGQGPEFLTYFNYEAQQDKSGLPNDRFSAERPEGSISTLTIQRTEQRDSAMYRCASSLAGGPYEQFFGPGTRLTVL.

CDR3 sequence (DNA): TGTGCCAGCAGCGTTTCTACAGGGAACACAGATACGCAGTATTTT. It codes for CASSVSTGNTDTQYF. This chain links TRBV9 with TRBJ2-3, with a tentative D call TRBD1 (6 bases). The CDR3 loop spans 15 amino acids. The V end was cut by 2 bases, the J end by 2 bases, with 12 bases between. The germline gives CDR1 SGDLS, CDR2 YYNGEE.

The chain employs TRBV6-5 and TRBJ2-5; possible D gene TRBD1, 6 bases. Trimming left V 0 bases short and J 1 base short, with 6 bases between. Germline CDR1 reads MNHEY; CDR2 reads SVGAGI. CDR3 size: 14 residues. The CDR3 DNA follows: TGTGCCAGCAGTTACTCGGACAGCCAAGAGACCCAGTACTTC. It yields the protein CASSYSDSQETQYF.